This T cell receptor beta chain is drawn from a study of T cells after yellow fever vaccination. Findings of the study overall: A small proportion of clonotypes was detected in both the CD4 and CD8 compartments.

Germline V gene data show CDR1 as MNHNS and CDR2 as SASEGT. The CDR3 length is 13 residues. Trimming shortened V by 2 bases and J by 2 bases, and 7 bases separated the two germline ends. By 5'RACE template switching, TCR cDNA was produced, with a universal primer site and UMIs added in the process. TCRdb fed the 5' RACE reads into MiXCR, producing one record per CDR3 protein. This sample carries about 85,000 distinct CDR3 sequences, about an eighth of them seen once, and the ten largest clones take around 24%. The sample consisted of CD8+ T cells not binding an NS4B(214-222) dextramer, sorted from PBMCs, taken around 3 weeks after the first yellow fever vaccination. The receptor comes from a man in his late teens or twenties who received the YFV17D yellow fever vaccine. The chain couples TRBV6-1 to TRBJ2-7; unclear D gene. DNA of the CDR3: TGTGCCAGCAGTGAAAGCTACACCTACGAGCAGTACTTC. As protein: CASSESYTYEQYF.